This TCR beta chain originates from a study of response to subunit inactivated influenza vaccine. The CDR3 is made up of 15 amino acids. Germline V gene lookup returns CDR1 MNHEY and CDR2 SVGAGI. V lost 4 bases, J lost 0 bases, and 0 bases stayed unmatched. One entry per CDR3 protein, called by TCRdb with MiXCR from the RT-PCR reads. The repertoire holds about 540,000 distinct CDR3 sequences, with around a quarter as singletons. This clonotype was counted only a few times. The sample was also reused in another study, on T cells expressing NK-cell markers. That study adds: UMIs accompanied the 5'RACE template switching by which TCR beta cDNA was made. Several donors' CD3+CD56-NKG2C+ cells were dominated by the same clonotypes.

The source was CD4+ T cells sorted from PBMCs, collected 11 to 12 days after vaccination. The rearrangement joins TRBV6-5 to TRBJ1-6, with TRBD1 identical over 7 bases. This TCR was sampled from a man aged 45-65 years who received an inactivated influenza vaccine. CDR3 sequence reads: CASSWDSSYNSPLHF. DNA for the CDR3: TGTGCCAGCAGTTGGGACAGCTCCTATAATTCACCCCTCCACTTT.